The clone carrying this T cell receptor (beta chain) was seen just once. This sample stems from a study of blood T cell repertoires in COVID-19. TCRdb keeps only in-frame clones here, not all; method: immunoSEQ multiplex PCR. The data contain 150,000 to 200,000 clones, 75% to 85% of them singletons. Participants were aged 18 to 89 years from more than 20 US areas. Cohort placement rested on clinical history that participants reported themselves. Each recovered donor of Cohort 3 presented with two negative PCRs, clearance, or symptom resolution. Germline V gives CDR1 MNHEY, CDR2 SVGEGT. V lost 2 bases to trimming and J lost 4 bases, with 18 bases between them. The CDR3 consists of 17 residues.

The chain is built from TRBV6-2 or TRBV6-3 and TRBJ1-5, with TRBD1 as a possible D gene (6 bases). The source of this sequence is a man in his forties or fifties who had recovered from COVID-19. Input material: PBMCs or T cells enriched from blood (not recorded which). This CDR3 reads CASSYQAVWGQNQPQHF. The CDR3 DNA sequence: TGTGCCAGCAGTTACCAGGCGGTGTGGGGGCAAAATCAGCCCCAGCATTTT.